This T cell receptor beta chain originates from a study of blood T cell repertoires in COVID-19. Study details: T cells, B-cell-depleted T cells, or PBMCs provided the cDNA or gDNA that served as material.

Enrollment of patients from Seattle took place during active infection, with longitudinal follow-up. Trimming took 2 bases from V and 3 from J, leaving 10 bases between them. The CDR3 sequence is 15 residues long. CDR1 is SGHAT and CDR2 is FQNNGV in the germline V gene. Sequenced by immunoSEQ multiplex PCR; TCRdb stores in-frame clones only, minus some. The sample has about 230,000 clones, 86% seen once. The sample consisted of peripheral blood. The sequence was collected from a middle-aged man with COVID-19, enrolled during active disease. The V gene is TRBV11-2, the J gene TRBJ2-2; a possible D gene is TRBD2 (6 bases). The CDR3 region has the DNA TGTGCCAGCAGCTTAACGAAGCGGGACACCGGGGAGCTGTTTTTT. Amino acid sequence: CASSLTKRDTGELFF. Full variable domain (rest looked up from reference TRBV11-2 and TRBJ2-2): EAGVAQSPRYKIIEKRQSVAFWCNPISGHATLYWYQQILGQGPKLLIQFQNNGVVDDSQLPKDRFSAERLKGVDSTLKIQPAKLEDSAVYLCASSLTKRDTGELFFGEGSRLTVL.